This T cell receptor (beta chain) was documented in a study of OX40 agonist ivuxolimab in advanced cancers. TCRdb's copy holds only in-frame clones and misses some; the assay was immunoSEQ multiplex PCR. The sample has 70,000 or so clones, roughly 80% seen once. The germline gives CDR1 SGHRS, CDR2 YFSETQ. Trimming removed 0 bases from V and 7 bases from J, with 8 bases in between. The CDR3 runs 13 residues. This clone has just a few counts. The sequence was collected from an adult with an advanced solid tumor such as melanoma, head and neck, liver or kidney cancer. The V call is TRBV5-1, the J call TRBJ1-3; D is undetermined. The specimen comprised CD4+ or CD8+ T cells sorted from blood, sampled in a trial of the OX40 agonist ivuxolimab. CDR3 residues: CASSLAPPNTIYF. The CDR3 DNA reads TGCGCCAGCAGCTTGGCCCCGCCGAACACCATATATTTT.